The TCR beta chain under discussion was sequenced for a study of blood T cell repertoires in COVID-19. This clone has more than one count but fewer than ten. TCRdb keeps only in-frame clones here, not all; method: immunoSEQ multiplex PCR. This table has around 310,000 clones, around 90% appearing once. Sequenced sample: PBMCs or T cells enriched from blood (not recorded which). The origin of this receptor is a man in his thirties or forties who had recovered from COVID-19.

CDR3 nucleotides: TGTGCCAGCAGTGAAATAGGGCAGGGTAGGGCCAAAAACATTCAGTACTTC. This sequence encodes CASSEIGQGRAKNIQYF. V and J are TRBV2 and TRBJ2-4; D perhaps matches TRBD1 (5 bases). V dropped 2 bases and J dropped 1 base, with 15 bases sitting between them. The CDR3 runs to 17 residues. In germline, CDR1 is SNHLY, CDR2 FYNNEI.